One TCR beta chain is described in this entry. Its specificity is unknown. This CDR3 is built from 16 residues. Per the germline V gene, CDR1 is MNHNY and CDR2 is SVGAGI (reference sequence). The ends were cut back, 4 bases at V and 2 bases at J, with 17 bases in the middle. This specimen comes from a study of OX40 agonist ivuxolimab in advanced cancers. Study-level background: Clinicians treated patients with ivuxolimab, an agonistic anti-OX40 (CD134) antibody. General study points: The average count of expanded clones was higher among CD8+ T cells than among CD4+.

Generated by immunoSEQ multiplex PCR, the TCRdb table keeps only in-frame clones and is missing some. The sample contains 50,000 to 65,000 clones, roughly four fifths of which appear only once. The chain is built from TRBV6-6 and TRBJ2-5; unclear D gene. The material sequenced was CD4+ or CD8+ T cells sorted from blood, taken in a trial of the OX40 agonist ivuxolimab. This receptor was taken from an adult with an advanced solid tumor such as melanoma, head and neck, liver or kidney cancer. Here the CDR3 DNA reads TGTGCCAGCAGTTTCCTTCACGACCGGGCGCAAGAGACCCAGTACTTC. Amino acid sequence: CASSFLHDRAQETQYF.